A single sample is the source of the 30 T cell receptor beta chains below, sequenced in a study of CD8+ T cells in alopecia areata. Extraction of RNA preceded its reverse transcription into cDNA, which served as the sequencing template. Using immunoSEQ multiplex PCR, the repertoire was profiled, and TCRdb retains in-frame clones only, with some absent. The sample lists 190,000 or so clones, around 58% occurring once. Regarding treatment: oral pan-JAK inhibitor, 5-10 mg twice daily. This specimen consisted of CD8+ T cells sorted from blood, obtained at week 24, from a patient treated with tofacitinib. The receptor source for this set is a human donor with alopecia areata.

The chain employs TRBV4-1 and TRBJ1-5; D not certain. The CDR3 is 13 residues long. CDR1 and CDR2 from the germline V gene are MGHRA and YSYEKL. Trimming stripped 1 base from V and 5 bases from J, with 6 bases between. Written as DNA, the CDR3 is TGCGCCAGCAGCCAAGGGGGAGATCAGCCCCAGCATTTT. Its protein is CASSQGGDQPQHF.

The chain joins TRBV30 to TRBJ1-1, with D perhaps matching TRBD1 (5 bases). The germline CDR1 and CDR2 sequences are GTSNPN and SVGIG (reference sequence). Trimming shortened V by 4 bases and J by 6 bases, and 9 bases separated the two germline ends. CDR3 size: 11 residues. The CDR3 bases are TGTGCCTGGACGCAGGGAGCTGAAGCTTTCTTT. It is translated as CAWTQGAEAFF.

The chain uses TRBV5-4 and TRBJ2-5, with 9 bases aligning to TRBD1. V lost 4 bases, J lost 3 bases, and 7 bases stayed unmatched. Germline loops: CDR1 SGHNT, CDR2 YYREEE (reference sequence). This CDR3 is built from 15 residues. In DNA, the CDR3 is TGTGCCAGCAGCAAAGACCGGGACAGGGAAGAGACCCAGTACTTC. It codes for CASSKDRDREETQYF.

This clone was detected a few times. The gene calls are TRBV14 and TRBJ2-2, with 8 bases identical to TRBD1. The CDR3 runs to 14 residues. V shed 7 bases and J 7 bases; nucleotides not matched to a gene: 8. Germline values: CDR1 SGHDN, CDR2 FVKESK. The CDR3: CASTNRDRIGELFF. CDR3 bases: TGTGCCAGCACGAACCGGGACAGGATCGGGGAGCTGTTTTTT.

The V call is TRBV4-1, the J call TRBJ2-7; 8 nucleotides agree with TRBD1. V lost 4 bases to trimming and J lost 5 bases; unmatched junction nucleotides: 7. Germline V CDR1 and CDR2: MGHRA, YSYEKL. The CDR3 totals 14 residues. The chain's CDR3 is CASSRARGQDEQYF. The CDR3, as DNA: TGCGCCAGCAGCCGTGCCAGGGGGCAGGACGAGCAGTACTTC.

The gene calls are TRBV11-2 and TRBJ2-1; TRBD2 agrees at 7 bases. The CDR3 spans 12 residues. Germline V gene data show CDR1 as SGHAT and CDR2 as FQNNGV. The trim removed 6 bases at V and 6 bases at J, leaving 2 bases unmatched. The DNA of the CDR3 is TGTGCCAGCAGGACGGGGGGCAATGAGCAGTTCTTC. Translated, it gives CASRTGGNEQFF.

CDR3 sequence reads: CASSLVGGSRETQYF. Here the CDR3 DNA reads TGTGCCAGCAGCTTAGTAGGGGGCTCACGGGAGACCCAGTACTTC. This sequence joins TRBV11-2 and TRBJ2-5, with 7 nucleotides matching TRBD1. Germline CDR1 is SGHAT and CDR2 is FQNNGV. V shed 1 base and J 5 bases; nucleotides not matched to a gene: 7. This CDR3 has 15 amino acids.

About this clone itself: This CDR3 is also generated by other DNA sequences in the sample. This chain uses TRBV4-1 with TRBJ1-1, with D possibly being TRBD1 (5 bases). Deletions cut 2 bases from V and 5 bases from J, with 12 bases between. The CDR3 runs 14 residues. CDR1 MGHRA and CDR2 YSYEKL come from the germline V gene. CDR3 region: CASSQLGGGTEAFF. CDR3 nucleotides: TGCGCCAGCAGCCAACTCGGGGGTGGAACTGAAGCTTTCTTT.

The chain joins TRBV19 to TRBJ2-7; TRBD2 is a possible D gene (6 bases). Germline CDR1 is LNHDA and CDR2 is SQIVND (reference sequence). The CDR3 runs 15 residues. The V gene lost 5 bases and the J gene lost 0 bases, with 14 bases spanning the gap. CDR3 DNA: TGTGCCAGTAGTCCGGCTCTCGGGAGCTCCTACGAGCAGTACTTC. Translation gives CASSPALGSSYEQYF.

This clone was seen a single time. Different DNA sequences within this sample yield the same CDR3. The V gene is TRBV7-9, the J gene TRBJ2-1; D not resolved. Deletions cut 2 bases from V and 5 bases from J, with 4 bases between. CDR3 length: 12 amino acids. Germline CDR1 reads SEHNR; CDR2 reads FQNEAQ (reference sequence). The DNA of the CDR3 is TGTGCCAGCAGCTTATCAGACAATGAGCAGTTCTTC. Its protein product is CASSLSDNEQFF.

This rearrangement joins TRBV27 to TRBJ2-1; D remains unclear. With 5 bases removed from V and 2 bases from J, the gap between germline ends came to 13 bases. The CDR3 is 15 amino acids. CDR1 and CDR2 (germline): MNHEY, SMNVEV (reference sequence). The CDR3 is CASSLLDGTYNEQFF. CDR3 DNA sequence: TGTGCCAGCAGTCTCTTGGACGGTACCTACAATGAGCAGTTCTTC.

J is TRBJ2-3 and V is TRBV10-3; no definite D call. The CDR3 extends over 12 amino acids. Germline assignment: CDR1 ENHRY and CDR2 SYGVKD. Trimming removed 3 bases from V and 0 bases from J, with 1 base in between. Here the CDR3 DNA reads TGTGCCATCAGTGACAGCACAGATACGCAGTATTTT. Amino acid sequence: CAISDSTDTQYF.

This clone came up a few times. The chain has TRBV15 and TRBJ2-2; 7 nucleotides agree with TRBD2. V gave up 6 bases and J gave up 6 bases; unmatched junction bases: 13. Per the germline V gene, CDR1 is LNHNV and CDR2 is YYDKDF (reference sequence). This CDR3 contains 16 residues. Here the CDR3 reads CATSSRPGLKAGELFF. DNA for the CDR3: TGTGCCACCAGTTCGCGTCCGGGACTAAAGGCCGGGGAGCTGTTTTTT.

This clone was found many times. The chain carries TRBV6-5 and TRBJ2-1; D uncertain. The CDR3 sequence is 14 residues long. The ends were cut back, 0 bases at V and 9 bases at J, with 12 bases in the middle. CDR1 is MNHEY, CDR2 SVGAGI, per germline. This CDR3 is CASSYSGPSREQFF. The CDR3 nucleotides read TGTGCCAGCAGTTACTCCGGTCCATCTCGTGAGCAGTTCTTC.

The chain is built from TRBV15 and TRBJ2-7; D possibly corresponds to TRBD2 (5 bases). The CDR3 is 14 residues long. The V end lost 3 bases, the J end lost 0 bases, and 9 bases lay between the germline ends. Germline V gives CDR1 LNHNV, CDR2 YYDKDF (reference sequence). The CDR3 region has the DNA TGTGCCACCAGCAGGAACCGGGACTCCTACGAGCAGTACTTC. It translates to CATSRNRDSYEQYF.

The sample holds a few counts of this clone. V and J are TRBV4-1 and TRBJ1-2, with D unclear. Germline CDR1 MGHRA, CDR2 YSYEKL. This CDR3 comprises 11 residues. Trimming cost V 1 base and J 12 bases, with 9 bases left between them. The CDR3 nucleotides are TGCGCCAGCAGCCAAGGGGCTTTTAACACCTTC. It specifies CASSQGAFNTF.

The CDR3 coding sequence is TGTGCCATCAGCTCCAGAGGGCCAGGCAATAGCAATCAGCCCCAGCATTTT. Its translation: CAISSRGPGNSNQPQHF. This chain joins TRBV10-3 and TRBJ1-5; D remains ambiguous. From germline, CDR1 is ENHRY and CDR2 SYGVKD. The CDR3 consists of 17 residues. With 6 bases removed from V and 0 bases from J, the gap between germline ends came to 18 bases.

This clone has more than one count but fewer than ten. The V gene is TRBV28, the J gene TRBJ2-4, with a tentative D call TRBD1 (6 bases). Between the trimmed V and J ends, which lost 6 bases and 13 bases, there was a span of 13 bases. Germline values: CDR1 MDHEN, CDR2 SYDVKM. The CDR3 contains 11 residues. CDR3 protein: CASRLTGTQYF. The CDR3 nucleotides read TGTGCCAGCAGGCTGACAGGCACACAGTACTTC.

V and J are TRBV5-1 and TRBJ1-3, with TRBD1 as a possible D gene (5 bases). This CDR3 contains 12 residues. Looked up from germline, CDR1 is SGHRS and CDR2 is YFSETQ. Trimming removed 5 bases from V and 7 bases from J, with 10 bases in between. The CDR3 nucleotides are TGCGCCAGCAGTTGGGACCGGAACACCATATATTTT. Amino acids: CASSWDRNTIYF.

This clone appeared a single time. This chain links TRBV19 with TRBJ2-7, with D possibly matching TRBD2 (6 bases). This CDR3 has 17 residues. CDR1 LNHDA and CDR2 SQIVND come from the germline V gene (reference sequence). V was cut by 2 bases and J by 0 bases, with 17 bases left in between. CDR3 bases: TGTGCCAGTAGTATATTCTCTGGCGGGGAAATCTCCTACGAGCAGTACTTC. It codes for CASSIFSGGEISYEQYF.

The chain uses TRBV30 and TRBJ2-3; 11 bases fit TRBD2. The CDR3 is 16 amino acids. V shed 5 bases and J 8 bases; nucleotides not matched to a gene: 15. Germline lookup yields CDR1 GTSNPN and CDR2 SVGIG (reference sequence). CDR3 DNA sequence: TGTGCCTGGTACCAATATGGGGTAGCGGGGGGGCCTACGCAGTATTTT. Amino acids: CAWYQYGVAGGPTQYF.

This chain links TRBV15 with TRBJ2-7; 10 bases match TRBD2. V lost 0 bases, J lost 10 bases, and 9 bases stayed unmatched. CDR1 and CDR2 (germline): LNHNV, YYDKDF (reference sequence). This CDR3 spans 15 amino acids. CDR3 DNA sequence: TGTGCCACCAGCAGAGAAAGGAGCGGGGGGGTCGACCAGTACTTC. This codes for CATSRERSGGVDQYF.

The V gene is TRBV30, the J gene TRBJ2-3; the match to TRBD1 covers 9 bases. The CDR3 covers 16 residues. Looked up from germline, CDR1 is GTSNPN and CDR2 is SVGIG (reference sequence). V was clipped by 3 bases and J by 4 bases; unmatched bases: 11. This chain's CDR3 is CAWSATGQGIADTQYF. CDR3 nucleotides: TGTGCCTGGAGCGCTACGGGACAGGGTATCGCAGATACGCAGTATTTT. Variable domain in full (rest from reference TRBV30 and TRBJ2-3): SQTIHQWPATLVQPVGSPLSLECTVEGTSNPNLYWYRQAAGRGLQLLFYSVGIGQISSEVPQNLSASRPQDRQFILSSKKLLLSDSGFYLCAWSATGQGIADTQYFGPGTRLTVL.

This clone was seen more than once but under ten times. The V and J genes are TRBV19 and TRBJ2-7; 7 positions match TRBD2. The CDR3 loop spans 14 amino acids. The germline CDR1 and CDR2 sequences are LNHDA and SQIVND (reference sequence). The J segment lost 2 bases and the V segment lost 7 bases, leaving 8 bases of the junction unmatched. The CDR3 loop reads CASTPGRGTYEQYF. The CDR3, as DNA: TGTGCCAGTACTCCCGGGCGGGGGACCTACGAGCAGTACTTC.

The chain has TRBV15 and TRBJ2-2, with no clear D. Germline V gene sequence: CDR1 LNHNV, CDR2 YYDKDF (reference sequence). The CDR3 length is 15 residues. Trimming removed 4 bases from V and 6 bases from J, with 15 bases in between. The CDR3 loop reads CATSTTSPLAGELFF. The CDR3 DNA is TGTGCCACCAGCACAACGAGCCCTCTTGCCGGGGAGCTGTTTTTT.

The V call is TRBV30, the J call TRBJ2-5; no definite D call. Per germline, CDR1 GTSNPN and CDR2 SVGIG (reference sequence). The CDR3 runs to 13 residues. The ends were cut back, 4 bases at V and 1 base at J, with 10 bases in the middle. The CDR3 here is CAWTPFAQETQYF. The CDR3 DNA reads TGTGCCTGGACCCCCTTCGCCCAAGAGACCCAGTACTTC.

Turning to this clone: Compared with germline, one end of the junction differs, possibly owing to a read error. V usage is TRBV7-7 and J usage is TRBJ2-5; no reliable D call. CDR3 size: 12 residues. The germline V gene encodes CDR1 SSHAT and CDR2 FNYEAQ (reference sequence). This CDR3 reads CASSFPGETQYF. The CDR3 region has the DNA TGTGCTAGCAGCTTTCCAGGAGAGACCCAGTACTTC. The whole variable domain, remainder taken from reference TRBV7-7 and TRBJ2-5, is GAGVSQSPRYKVTKRGQDVTLRCDPISSHATLYWYQQALGQGPEFLTYFNYEAQPDKSGLPSDRFSAERPEGSISTLTIQRTEQRDSAMYRCASSFPGETQYFGPGTRLLVL.

The rearrangement joins TRBV7-6 to TRBJ2-7; D uncertain. The V gene lost 3 bases and the J gene lost 2 bases, with 8 bases spanning the gap. The CDR3 consists of 13 residues. From germline, CDR1 is SGHVS and CDR2 FNYEAQ. CDR3 region: CASSFGEPYEQYF. CDR3 nucleotides: TGTGCCAGCAGCTTCGGCGAACCCTACGAGCAGTACTTC.

The chain is built from TRBV11-2 and TRBJ2-5; D gene ambiguous. V shed 4 bases and J shed 2 bases, with 5 bases lying between them. CDR1 and CDR2 from the germline V gene are SGHAT and FQNNGV. The CDR3 is 12 residues long. CDR3 residues: CASSSLQETQYF. The DNA of the CDR3 is TGTGCCAGCAGCTCCTTACAAGAGACCCAGTACTTC.

The V and J genes are TRBV2 and TRBJ2-1, with no clear D. With 8 bases removed from V and 8 bases from J, the gap between germline ends came to 13 bases. Germline assignment: CDR1 SNHLY and CDR2 FYNNEI. This CDR3 region has 12 residues. Written as DNA, the CDR3 is TGTGCCAGCGGATACGGACGAGATGAGCAGTTCTTC. Encoded protein: CASGYGRDEQFF.